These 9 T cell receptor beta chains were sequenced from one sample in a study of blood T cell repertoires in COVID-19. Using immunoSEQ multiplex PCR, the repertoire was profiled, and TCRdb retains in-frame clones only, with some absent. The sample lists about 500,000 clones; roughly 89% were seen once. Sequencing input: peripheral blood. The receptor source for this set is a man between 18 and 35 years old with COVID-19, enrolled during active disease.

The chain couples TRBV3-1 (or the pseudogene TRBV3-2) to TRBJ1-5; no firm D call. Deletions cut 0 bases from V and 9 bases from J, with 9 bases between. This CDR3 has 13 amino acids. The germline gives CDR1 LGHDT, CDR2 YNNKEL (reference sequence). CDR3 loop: CASSQEPPRPQHF. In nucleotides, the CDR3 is TGTGCCAGCAGCCAAGAACCTCCGAGGCCCCAGCATTTT.

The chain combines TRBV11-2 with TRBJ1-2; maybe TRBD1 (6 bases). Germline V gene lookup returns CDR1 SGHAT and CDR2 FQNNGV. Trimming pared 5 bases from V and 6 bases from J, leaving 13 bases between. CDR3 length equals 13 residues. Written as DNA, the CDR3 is TGTGCCAGCAGCCCTGGACAGAATCATGGCTACACCTTC. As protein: CASSPGQNHGYTF.

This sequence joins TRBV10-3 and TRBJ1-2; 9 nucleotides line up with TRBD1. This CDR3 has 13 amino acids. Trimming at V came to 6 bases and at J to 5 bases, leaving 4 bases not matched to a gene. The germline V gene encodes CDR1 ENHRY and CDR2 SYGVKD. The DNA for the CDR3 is TGTGCCATCAGGGATGGGACAGGGTATGGCTACACCTTC. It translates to CAIRDGTGYGYTF.

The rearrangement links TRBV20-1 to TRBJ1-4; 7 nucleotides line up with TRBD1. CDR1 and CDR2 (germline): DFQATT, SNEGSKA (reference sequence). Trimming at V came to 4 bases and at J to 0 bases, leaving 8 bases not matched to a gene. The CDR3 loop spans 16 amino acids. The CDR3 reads CSATEPGTATNEKLFF. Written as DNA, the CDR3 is TGCAGTGCTACTGAACCCGGGACAGCAACTAATGAAAAACTGTTTTTT.

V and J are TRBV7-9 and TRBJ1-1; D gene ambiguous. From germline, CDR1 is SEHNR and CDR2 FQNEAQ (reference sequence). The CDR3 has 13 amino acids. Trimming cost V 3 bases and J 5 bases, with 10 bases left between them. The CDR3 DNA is TGTGCCAGCAGCTTCCAGACGGGGACTGAAGCTTTCTTT. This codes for CASSFQTGTEAFF.

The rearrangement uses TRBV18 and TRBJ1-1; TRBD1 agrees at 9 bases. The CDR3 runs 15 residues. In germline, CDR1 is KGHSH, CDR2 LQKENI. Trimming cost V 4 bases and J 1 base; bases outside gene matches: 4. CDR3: CASSLGQGRNTEAFF. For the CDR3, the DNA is TGTGCCAGCTCACTCGGACAGGGGCGGAACACTGAAGCTTTCTTT. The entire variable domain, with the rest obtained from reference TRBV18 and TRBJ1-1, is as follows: NAGVMQNPRHLVRRRGQEARLRCSPMKGHSHVYWYRQLPEEGLKFMVYLQKENIIDESGMPKERFSAEFPKEGPSILRIQQVVRGDSAAYFCASSLGQGRNTEAFFGQGTRLTVV.

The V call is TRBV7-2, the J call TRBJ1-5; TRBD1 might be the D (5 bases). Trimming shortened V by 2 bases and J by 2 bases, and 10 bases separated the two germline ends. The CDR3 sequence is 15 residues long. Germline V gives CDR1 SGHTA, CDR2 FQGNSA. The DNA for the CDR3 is TGTGCCAGCAGCTTATATCAGGGCCGCAATCAGCCCCAGCATTTT. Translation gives CASSLYQGRNQPQHF.

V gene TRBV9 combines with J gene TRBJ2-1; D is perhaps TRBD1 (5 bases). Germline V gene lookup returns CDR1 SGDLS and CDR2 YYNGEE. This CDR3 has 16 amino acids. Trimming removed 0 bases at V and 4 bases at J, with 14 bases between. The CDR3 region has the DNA TGTGCCAGCAGCGTAGAAAATCCAGGGTGGTACAATGAGCAGTTCTTC. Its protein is CASSVENPGWYNEQFF. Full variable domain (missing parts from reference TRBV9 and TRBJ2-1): DSGVTQTPKHLITATGQRVTLRCSPRSGDLSVYWYQQSLDQGLQFLIQYYNGEERAKGNILERFSAQQFPDLHSELNLSSLELGDSALYFCASSVENPGWYNEQFFGPGTRLTVL.

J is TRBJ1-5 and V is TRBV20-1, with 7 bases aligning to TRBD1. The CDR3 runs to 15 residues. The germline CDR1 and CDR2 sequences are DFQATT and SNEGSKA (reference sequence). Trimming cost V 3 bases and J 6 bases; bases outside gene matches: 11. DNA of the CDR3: TGCAGTGCTAGTCCGGGCAGGGGGAGTCGTCAGCCCCAGCATTTT. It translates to CSASPGRGSRQPQHF.